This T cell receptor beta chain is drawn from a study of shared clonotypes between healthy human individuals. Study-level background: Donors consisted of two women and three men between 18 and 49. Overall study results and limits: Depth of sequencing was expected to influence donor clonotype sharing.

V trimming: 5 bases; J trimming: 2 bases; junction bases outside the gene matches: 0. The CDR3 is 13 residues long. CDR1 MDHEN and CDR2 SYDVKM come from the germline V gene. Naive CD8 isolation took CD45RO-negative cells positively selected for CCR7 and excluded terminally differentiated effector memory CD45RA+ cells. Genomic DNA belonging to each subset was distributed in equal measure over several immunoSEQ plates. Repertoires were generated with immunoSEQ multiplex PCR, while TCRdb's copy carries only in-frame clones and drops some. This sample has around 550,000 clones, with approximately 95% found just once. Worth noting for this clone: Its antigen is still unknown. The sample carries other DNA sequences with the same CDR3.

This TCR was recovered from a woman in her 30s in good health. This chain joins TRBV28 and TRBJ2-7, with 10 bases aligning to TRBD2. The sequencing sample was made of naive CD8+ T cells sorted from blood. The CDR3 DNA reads TGTGCCAGCAGTAGCGGGAGGGCCTACGAGCAGTACTTC. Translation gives CASSSGRAYEQYF.